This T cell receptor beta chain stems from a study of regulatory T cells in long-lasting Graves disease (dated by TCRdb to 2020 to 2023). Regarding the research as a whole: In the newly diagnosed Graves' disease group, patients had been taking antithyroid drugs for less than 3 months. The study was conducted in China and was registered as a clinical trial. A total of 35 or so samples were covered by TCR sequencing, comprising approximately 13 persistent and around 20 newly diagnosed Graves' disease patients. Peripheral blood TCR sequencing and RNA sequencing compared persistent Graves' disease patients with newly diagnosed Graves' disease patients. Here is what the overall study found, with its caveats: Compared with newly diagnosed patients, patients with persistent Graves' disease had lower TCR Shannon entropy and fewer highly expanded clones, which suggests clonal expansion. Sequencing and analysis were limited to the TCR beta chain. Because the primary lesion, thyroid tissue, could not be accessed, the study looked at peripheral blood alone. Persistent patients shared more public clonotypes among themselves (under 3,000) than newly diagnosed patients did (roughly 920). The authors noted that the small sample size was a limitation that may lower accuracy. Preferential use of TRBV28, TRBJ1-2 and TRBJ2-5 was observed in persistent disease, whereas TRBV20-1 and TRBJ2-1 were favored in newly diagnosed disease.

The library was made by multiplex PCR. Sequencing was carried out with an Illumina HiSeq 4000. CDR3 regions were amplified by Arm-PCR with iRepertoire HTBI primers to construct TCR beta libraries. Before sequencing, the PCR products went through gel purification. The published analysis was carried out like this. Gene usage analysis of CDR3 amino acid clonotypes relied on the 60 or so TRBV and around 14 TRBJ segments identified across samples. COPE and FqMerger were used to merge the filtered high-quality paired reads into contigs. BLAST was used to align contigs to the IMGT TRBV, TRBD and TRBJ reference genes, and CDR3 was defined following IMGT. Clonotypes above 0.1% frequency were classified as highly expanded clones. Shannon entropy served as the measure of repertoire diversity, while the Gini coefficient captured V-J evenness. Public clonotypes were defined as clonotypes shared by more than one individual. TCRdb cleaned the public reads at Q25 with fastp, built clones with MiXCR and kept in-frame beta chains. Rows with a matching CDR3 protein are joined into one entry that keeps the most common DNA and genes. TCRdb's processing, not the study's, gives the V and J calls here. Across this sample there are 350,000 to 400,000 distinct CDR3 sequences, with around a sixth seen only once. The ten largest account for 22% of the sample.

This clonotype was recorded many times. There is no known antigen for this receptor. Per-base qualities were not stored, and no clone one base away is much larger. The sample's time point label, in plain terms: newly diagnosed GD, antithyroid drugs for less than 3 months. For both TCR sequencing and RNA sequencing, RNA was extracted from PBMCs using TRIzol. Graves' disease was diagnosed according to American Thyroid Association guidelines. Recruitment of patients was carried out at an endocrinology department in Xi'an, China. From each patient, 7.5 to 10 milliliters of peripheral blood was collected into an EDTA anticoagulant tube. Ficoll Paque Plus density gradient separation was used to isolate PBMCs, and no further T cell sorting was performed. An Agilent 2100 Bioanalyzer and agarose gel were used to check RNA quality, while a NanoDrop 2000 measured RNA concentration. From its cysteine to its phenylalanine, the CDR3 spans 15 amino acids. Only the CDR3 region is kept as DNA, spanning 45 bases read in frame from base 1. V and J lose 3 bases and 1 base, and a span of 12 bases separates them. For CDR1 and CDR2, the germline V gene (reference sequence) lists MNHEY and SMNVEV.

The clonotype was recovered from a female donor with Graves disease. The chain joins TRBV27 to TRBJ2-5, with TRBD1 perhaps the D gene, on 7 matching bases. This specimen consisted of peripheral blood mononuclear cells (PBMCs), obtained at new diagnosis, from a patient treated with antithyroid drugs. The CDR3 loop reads CASSFSGGSQETQYF. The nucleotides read TGTGCCAGCAGTTTCTCAGGGGGGAGCCAAGAGACCCAGTACTTC.